This is a list of T cell receptor beta chains from one sample in a study of human T cells and chemical hapten exposure. TCRdb ran MiXCR on the RACE reads and lists one entry per CDR3 protein. The table records 360,000 or so distinct CDR3 sequences, just under 6.5% of them present only once. This specimen consisted of whole blood, obtained in connection with sensitization to the hapten diphenylcyclopropenone (DPC). These receptors were collected from a woman in her late teens or twenties with alopecia areata. Some clones in this sample may be carry-over from other donors' samples. CDR3s include the opening cysteine and the closing phenylalanine or tryptophan. Each record gives: clone size, V gene, J gene, D gene, CDR3 DNA, CDR3 protein. D genes are given only for firm matches. Expanded clones are given a class, and other clones once, few, many or no size at all.

many,TRBV20-1,TRBJ2-1,NA,TGCAGTGCTAGTTTGGCGCTTGCCTACAATGAGCAGTTCTTC,CSASLALAYNEQFF
NA,TRBV10-3,TRBJ2-1,TRBD2,TGTGCCATCAGTGAGTCAGGCGGGGGGTTTCGCAATGAGCAGTTCTTC,CAISESGGGFRNEQFF
few,TRBV5-1,TRBJ1-1,TRBD1,TGCGCCAGCAGCACGGGGACAGCGAGCACTGAAGCTTTCTTT,CASSTGTASTEAFF
NA,TRBV19,TRBJ2-2,NA,TGTGCCAGTAGCCCCCCGGGACTCCGGGCCGGGGAGCTGTTTTTT,CASSPPGLRAGELFF
many,TRBV7-6,TRBJ1-3,NA,TGTGCCAGCAGCTTACAGGGACTCCTTGGAAACACCATATATTTT,CASSLQGLLGNTIYF
many,TRBV2,TRBJ2-5,NA,TGTGCCAGCAGCGAAGGGAACCAAGAGACCCAGTACTTC,CASSEGNQETQYF
few,TRBV3-1,TRBJ1-2,NA,TGTGCCAGCAGCCCCCTGGCAGGCTCGTCTAACTATGGCTACACCTTC,CASSPLAGSSNYGYTF
NA,TRBV5-1,TRBJ1-4,NA,TGCGCCAGCAGCTTGATCTGGGGAGCAACTAATGAAAAACTGTTTTTT,CASSLIWGATNEKLFF
many,TRBV6-2/TRBV6-3,TRBJ2-1,NA,TGTGCCAGCAGCGTGAACGGGAACAATGAGCAGTTCTTC,CASSVNGNNEQFF
few,TRBV12-3/TRBV12-4,TRBJ1-5,TRBD1,TGTGCCAGCAGTGGTACAGGGGGCAGGAATCAGCCCCAGCATTTT,CASSGTGGRNQPQHF
NA,TRBV5-1,TRBJ1-4,NA,TGCGCCAGCAGCTTGGAAGGGGCAGTTGGGGAAATACTGTTTTTT,CASSLEGAVGEILFF
many,TRBV6-4,TRBJ1-3,NA,TGTGCCAGCAGTGACACCAGACAGCCTTCTGGAAACACCATATATTTT,CASSDTRQPSGNTIYF
many,TRBV15,TRBJ2-1,TRBD1,TGTGCCACCAGCAGATACAACCCGGGACAGGGGTTGCGACTTTCCTACAATGAGCAGTTCTTC,CATSRYNPGQGLRLSYNEQFF
many,TRBV6-2/TRBV6-3,TRBJ2-7,NA,TGTGCCAGCAGTTACTCGAACGAGCAGTACTTC,CASSYSNEQYF
NA,TRBV6-5,TRBJ2-3,TRBD1,TGTGCCAGCAGTTACTCGCGTGCAGGGGGTATCACAGATACGCAGTATTTT,CASSYSRAGGITDTQYF